Each of the 5 T cell receptor beta chains below was sequenced from the same sample in a study of vaccination and CD4 T cells after COVID-19. Stated treatment: roughly 10-day PBMC culture with coronavirus spike peptide pools or control peptides (ViraFEST assay). Which antigens these TCRs recognize remains unknown. The Oncomine TCR Beta short-read assay generated sequence data from the DNA of cultured CD4+ T cells. One entry per CDR3 protein, called by TCRdb with MiXCR from the PCR reads. The sample lists 12,000 or so distinct CDR3 sequences, 45% to 60% occurring once. Input material: CD4+ T cells from blood, cultured in vitro. All receptors come from a human donor who had recovered from COVID-19.

The chain combines TRBV7-2 with TRBJ2-1; TRBD2 matches 9 bases. J lost 7 bases, V lost 6 bases, and 7 bases had no gene match. This CDR3 spans 14 amino acids. CDR1 SGHTA and CDR2 FQGNSA come from the germline V gene. CDR3 nucleotides: TGTGCCAGCAGTTCGGCCAGCGGGGGGAATGAGCAGTTCTTC. Translation gives CASSSASGGNEQFF.

V usage is TRBV6-5 and J usage is TRBJ1-2; 7 nucleotides line up with TRBD1. The CDR3 has 12 residues. CDR1 is MNHEY, CDR2 SVGAGI, per germline. V lost 3 bases and J lost 8; bases outside the gene matches: 3. For the CDR3, the DNA is TGTGCCAGCAGTTATACAGGGGTGGGCTACACCTTC. Encoded protein: CASSYTGVGYTF.

The chain has TRBV6-1 and TRBJ1-2; D gene unclear. Germline V gene sequence: CDR1 MNHNS, CDR2 SASEGT. The V and J ends lost 5 bases and 3 bases respectively, with 7 bases between them. This CDR3 is built from 12 residues. The CDR3, as DNA: TGTGCCAGCAGTAACAAAGACTATGGCTACACCTTC. The encoded protein is CASSNKDYGYTF.

The V call is TRBV2, the J call TRBJ1-5; 8 bases align to TRBD1. V gave up 5 bases and J gave up 7 bases; unmatched junction bases: 7. Germline V gene data show CDR1 as SNHLY and CDR2 as FYNNEI. The CDR3 consists of 14 residues. The CDR3 region is CASSTTGERQPQHF. The CDR3 DNA reads as TGTGCCAGCAGTACGACAGGGGAGAGACAGCCCCAGCATTTT.

The chain couples TRBV27 to TRBJ1-5; D is undetermined. V dropped 5 bases and J dropped 0 bases, with 8 bases sitting between them. Germline CDR1 and CDR2: MNHEY and SMNVEV (reference sequence). The CDR3 length is 14 residues. The chain's CDR3 is CASSETYSNQPQHF. CDR3 bases: TGTGCCAGCAGTGAAACGTATAGCAATCAGCCCCAGCATTTT.